This record concerns one T cell receptor (beta chain) sequence. Its antigen is undetermined. The entry originates in a study of siplizumab effects on memory and regulatory T cells. Study results and caveats: The mapping of alloreactive clones to unstimulated subsets covered only a minor fraction of them. Roughly 75-97% of proliferating CD4+ or CD8+ clones lacked an assignable naive or memory phenotype.

This CDR3 contains 15 residues. CDR1 is MGHRA and CDR2 is YSYEKL in the germline V gene. The V and J ends lost 1 base and 1 base respectively, with 11 bases between them. Every sample had roughly 9.1 x 10^4 of its TCR templates assayed. Sequenced by immunoSEQ multiplex PCR; TCRdb stores in-frame clones only, minus some. Seen here are approximately 65,000 clones, roughly 85% observed once, and the top ten hold 0.4% to 0.45%. The chain uses TRBV4-1 and TRBJ2-7; D remains unclear. Source material: memory CD4+ T cells sorted from blood. The source of this sequence is a human donor in good health. As DNA, the CDR3 is TGCGCCAGCAGCCAAGTCGGTTCCGGTTCCTACGAGCAGTACTTC. Protein product: CASSQVGSGSYEQYF.